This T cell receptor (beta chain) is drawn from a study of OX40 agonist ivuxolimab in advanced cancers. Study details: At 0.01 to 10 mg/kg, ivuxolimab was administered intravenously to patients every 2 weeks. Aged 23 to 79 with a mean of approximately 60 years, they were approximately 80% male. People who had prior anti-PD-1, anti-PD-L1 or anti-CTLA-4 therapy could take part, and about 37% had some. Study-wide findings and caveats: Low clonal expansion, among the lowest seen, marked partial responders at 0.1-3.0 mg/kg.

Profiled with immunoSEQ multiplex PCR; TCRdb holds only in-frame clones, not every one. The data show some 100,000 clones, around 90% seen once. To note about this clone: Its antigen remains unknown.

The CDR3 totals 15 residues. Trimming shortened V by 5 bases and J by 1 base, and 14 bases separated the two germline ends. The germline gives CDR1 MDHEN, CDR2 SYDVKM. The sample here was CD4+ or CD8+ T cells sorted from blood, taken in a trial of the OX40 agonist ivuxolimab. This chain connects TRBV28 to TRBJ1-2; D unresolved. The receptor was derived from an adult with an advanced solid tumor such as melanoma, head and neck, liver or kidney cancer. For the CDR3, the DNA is TGTGCCAGCAGTCCTGGACTGACTAGTAACTATGGCTACACCTTC. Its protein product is CASSPGLTSNYGYTF.